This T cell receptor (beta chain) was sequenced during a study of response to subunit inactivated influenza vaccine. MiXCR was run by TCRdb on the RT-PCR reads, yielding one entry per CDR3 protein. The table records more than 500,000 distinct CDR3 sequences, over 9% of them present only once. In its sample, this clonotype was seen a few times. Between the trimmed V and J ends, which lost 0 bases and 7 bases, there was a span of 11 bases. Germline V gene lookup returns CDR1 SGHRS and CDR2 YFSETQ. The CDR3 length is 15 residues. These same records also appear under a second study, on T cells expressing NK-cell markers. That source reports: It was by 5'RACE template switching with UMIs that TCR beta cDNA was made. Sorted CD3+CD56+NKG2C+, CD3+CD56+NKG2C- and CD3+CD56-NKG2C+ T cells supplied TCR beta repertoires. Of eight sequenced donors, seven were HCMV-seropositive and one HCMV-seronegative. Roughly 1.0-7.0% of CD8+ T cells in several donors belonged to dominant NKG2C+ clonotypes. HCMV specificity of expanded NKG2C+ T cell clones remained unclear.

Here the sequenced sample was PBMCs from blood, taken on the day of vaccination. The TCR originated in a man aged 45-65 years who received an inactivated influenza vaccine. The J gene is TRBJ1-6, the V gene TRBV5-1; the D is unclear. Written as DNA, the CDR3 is TGCGCCAGCAGCTTGGAACAGCTCCAGAATTCACCCCTCCACTTT. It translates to CASSLEQLQNSPLHF.